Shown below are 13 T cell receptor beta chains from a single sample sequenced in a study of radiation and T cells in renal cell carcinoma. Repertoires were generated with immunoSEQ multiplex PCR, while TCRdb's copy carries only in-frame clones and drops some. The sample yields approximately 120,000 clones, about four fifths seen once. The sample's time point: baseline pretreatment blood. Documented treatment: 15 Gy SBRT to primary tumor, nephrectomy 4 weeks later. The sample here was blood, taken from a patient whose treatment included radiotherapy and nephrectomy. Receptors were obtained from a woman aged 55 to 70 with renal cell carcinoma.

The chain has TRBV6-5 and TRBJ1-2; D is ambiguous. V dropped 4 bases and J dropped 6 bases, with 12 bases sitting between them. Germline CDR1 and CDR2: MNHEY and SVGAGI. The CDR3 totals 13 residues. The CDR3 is CASSFAWSNGYTF. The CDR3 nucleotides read TGTGCCAGCAGTTTTGCATGGAGTAATGGCTACACCTTC.

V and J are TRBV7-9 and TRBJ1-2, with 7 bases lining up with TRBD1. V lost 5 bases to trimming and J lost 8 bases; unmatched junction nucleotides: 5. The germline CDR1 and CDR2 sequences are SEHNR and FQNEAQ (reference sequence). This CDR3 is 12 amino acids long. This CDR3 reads CASSPGTEGYTF. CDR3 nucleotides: TGTGCCAGCAGCCCCGGGACAGAAGGCTACACCTTC.

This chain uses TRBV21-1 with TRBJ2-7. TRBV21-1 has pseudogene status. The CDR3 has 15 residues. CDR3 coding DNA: TGTGCCAGCAGCAAACGGGCTCGTTTCTCCTACGAGCAGTACTTC. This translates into CASSKRARFSYEQYF.

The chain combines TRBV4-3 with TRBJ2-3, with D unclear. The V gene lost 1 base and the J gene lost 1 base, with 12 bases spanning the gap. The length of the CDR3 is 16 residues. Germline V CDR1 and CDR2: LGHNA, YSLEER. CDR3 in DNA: TGCGCCAGCAGCCAAGGCGACCCCGCTGGCACAGATACGCAGTATTTT. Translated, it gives CASSQGDPAGTDTQYF.

As DNA, the CDR3 is TGTGCCAGCAGCCCAACAGGGGGCGCGGTGCAGTACTTC. Protein: CASSPTGGAVQYF. The V call is TRBV7-3, the J call TRBJ2-7; 9 bases are shared with TRBD1. This CDR3 comprises 13 residues. CDR1 and CDR2 from the germline V gene are SGHTA and FQGTGA. Germline trimming cut 5 bases from V and 9 bases from J; bases unmatched to any gene: 8.

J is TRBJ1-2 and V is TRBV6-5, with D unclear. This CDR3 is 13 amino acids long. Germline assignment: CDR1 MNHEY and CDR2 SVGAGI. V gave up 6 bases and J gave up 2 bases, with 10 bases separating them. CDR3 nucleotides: TGTGCCAGCAGAGAGCCGGGGAACTATGGCTACACCTTC. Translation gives CASREPGNYGYTF.

The CDR3 bases are TGCGCCAGCAGCCGAAGGACAGAGAACACTGAAGCTTTCTTT. Translated, it gives CASSRRTENTEAFF. The chain employs TRBV4-3 and TRBJ1-1; perhaps TRBD1 as D (6 bases). The CDR3 spans 14 residues. The V and J ends lost 4 bases and 1 base respectively, with 10 bases between them. Germline CDR1 is LGHNA and CDR2 is YSLEER.

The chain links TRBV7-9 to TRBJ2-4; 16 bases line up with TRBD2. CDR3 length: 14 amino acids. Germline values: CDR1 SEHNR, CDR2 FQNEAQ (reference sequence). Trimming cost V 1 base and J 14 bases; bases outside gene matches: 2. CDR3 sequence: CASSLEGTSGREYF. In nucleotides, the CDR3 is TGTGCCAGCAGCTTAGAAGGGACTAGCGGGAGGGAGTACTTC.

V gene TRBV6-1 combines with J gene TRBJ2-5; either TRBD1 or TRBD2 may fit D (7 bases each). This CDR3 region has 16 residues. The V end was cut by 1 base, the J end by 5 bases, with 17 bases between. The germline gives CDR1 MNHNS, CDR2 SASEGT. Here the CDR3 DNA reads TGTGCCAGCAGTGAAGGGGGAGGGGGCGCTTGGGAGACCCAGTACTTC. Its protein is CASSEGGGGAWETQYF.

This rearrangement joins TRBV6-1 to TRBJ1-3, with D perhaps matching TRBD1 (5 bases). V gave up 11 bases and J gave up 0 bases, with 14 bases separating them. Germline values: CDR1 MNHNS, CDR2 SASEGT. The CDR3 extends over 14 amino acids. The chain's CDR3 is CASGTGSSGNTIYF. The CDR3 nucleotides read TGTGCCTCGGGGACGGGGAGCTCTGGAAACACCATATATTTT.

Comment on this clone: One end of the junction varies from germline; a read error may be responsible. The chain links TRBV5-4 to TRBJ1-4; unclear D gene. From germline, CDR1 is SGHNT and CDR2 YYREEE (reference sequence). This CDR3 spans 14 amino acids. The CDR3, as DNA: TGTGCCAGCAGTTTGGACCTTGCGAATGAAAAACTGTTTTTT. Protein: CASSLDLANEKLFF.

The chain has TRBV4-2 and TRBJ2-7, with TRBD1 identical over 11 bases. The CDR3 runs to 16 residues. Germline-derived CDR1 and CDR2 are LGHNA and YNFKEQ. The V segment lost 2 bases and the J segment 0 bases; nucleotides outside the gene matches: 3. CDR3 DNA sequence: TGTGCCAGCAGCCAACCCGGACAGGGGGCCTCCTACGAGCAGTACTTC. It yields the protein CASSQPGQGASYEQYF.

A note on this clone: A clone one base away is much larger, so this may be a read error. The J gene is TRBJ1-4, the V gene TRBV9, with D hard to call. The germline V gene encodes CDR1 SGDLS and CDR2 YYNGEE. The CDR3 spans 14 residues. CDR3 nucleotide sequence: TGTGCCAGCAGCCCTAAGCAGACTAGTGAAAAACTGTTTTTT. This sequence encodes CASSPKQTSEKLFF.